What follows describes a single T cell receptor (beta chain). Those enrolled in Seattle joined during active infection and were followed longitudinally afterward. The germline CDR1 and CDR2 sequences are SEHNR and FQNEAQ (reference sequence). J gave up 1 base and V 5 bases, and 2 bases lay outside the gene matches. The CDR3 is made up of 15 amino acids. These data come from a study of blood T cell repertoires in COVID-19. Study-level background: PBMCs, B-cell-depleted T cells, or T cells were the source of the cDNA or gDNA that made up the material.

Authors' processing steps: Quantification of nucleated cells was approximated via reference gene primer amplification. Assay: immunoSEQ multiplex PCR; the TCRdb copy retains only in-frame clones and omits some. Clonal size and the V and J genes are those of that table, whereas D and trimming came from the DNA. The data contain 400,000 to 450,000 clones, roughly 90% of them seen just once; the ten biggest clones take up about 1.6%. The chain recombines TRBV7-9 with TRBJ2-3; 11 nucleotides line up with TRBD1. The sample consisted of peripheral blood. The clonotype originates from a middle-aged woman with COVID-19, enrolled during active disease. The CDR3 DNA reads as TGTGCCAGCAGCCGGACAGGGGGCCGCACAGATACGCAGTATTTT. Translated, it gives CASSRTGGRTDTQYF. The full variable domain, with the rest looked up from reference TRBV7-9 and TRBJ2-3, is DTGVSQNPRHKITKRGQNVTFRCDPISEHNRLYWYRQTLGQGPEFLTYFQNEAQLEKSRLLSDRFSAERPKGSFSTLEIQRTEQGDSAMYLCASSRTGGRTDTQYFGPGTRLTVL.